This paragraph reports one T cell receptor beta chain. Its cognate antigen is unknown. These data come from a study of human T cells and chemical hapten exposure. Study-wide background: 2% DPC applied to a 2 cm by 2 cm arm area sensitized donors. Study-level results: Expanded TCRs grouped into significantly more large CDR3 similarity clusters than controls produced.

During construction of the library, unique molecular identifiers were attached to individual cDNA molecules for quantitative, reproducible TCR counting. Each CDR3 protein is one row after TCRdb ran MiXCR on the RACE reads. This table has some 120,000 distinct CDR3 sequences, about 12% appearing once. The CDR3 totals 13 residues. V lost 0 bases to trimming and J lost 8 bases, with 9 bases between them. Germline V gene data show CDR1 as SGHRS and CDR2 as YFSETQ. Described time point: patch test 1, 2 weeks after DPC sensitization. Treatment described: therapeutic diphenylcyclopropenone sensitization with weekly scalp DPC. Blood sampling preceded each patch test application.

This receptor was obtained from a woman aged 50 to 65 with alopecia areata. Some clones in this sample may be carry-over from other donors' samples. This rearrangement joins TRBV5-1 to TRBJ2-4; no reliable D call. The sample here was whole blood, taken in connection with sensitization to the hapten diphenylcyclopropenone (DPC). As DNA, the CDR3 is TGCGCCAGCAGCTTGGACTCAAGAGACATTCAGTACTTC. Encoded protein: CASSLDSRDIQYF.